This record covers a single TCR beta chain. The antigen is undetermined. CDR1 GTSNPN and CDR2 SVGIG come from the germline V gene (reference sequence). This CDR3 comprises 12 residues. Between the trimmed V and J ends, which lost 5 bases and 8 bases, there was a span of 13 bases. Sequenced by immunoSEQ multiplex PCR; TCRdb stores in-frame clones only, minus some. The table includes approximately 840,000 clones, about 97% detected once. These data originate in a study of shared clonotypes between healthy human individuals. Study conclusions and caveats: Donor clonotype sharing was expected to depend on sequencing depth.

Naive CD8 isolation took CD45RO-negative cells positively selected for CCR7 and excluded terminally differentiated effector memory CD45RA+ cells. There were no recent acute infections or vaccinations among the donors, who were healthy HIV-negative adults. All of the donors resided in Nashville, Tennessee, and each was a Caucasian adult. The sample was naive CD8+ T cells sorted from blood. The clonotype originates from a man aged 30-40 years in good health. The chain links TRBV30 to TRBJ2-1, with D possibly being TRBD2 (5 bases). The CDR3 here is CAWQGPEDEQFF. The CDR3 region has the DNA TGTGCCTGGCAAGGCCCGGAGGATGAGCAGTTCTTC. The variable domain in full, with the rest retrieved from reference TRBV30 and TRBJ2-1, is SQTIHQWPATLVQPVGSPLSLECTVEGTSNPNLYWYRQAAGRGLQLLFYSVGIGQISSEVPQNLSASRPQDRQFILSSKKLLLSDSGFYLCAWQGPEDEQFFGPGTRLTVL.